The present TCR beta chain was sequenced within a study of T cells in Graves' hyperthyroidism and ophthalmopathy. V gave up 3 bases and J gave up 3 bases; unmatched junction bases: 4. The CDR3 loop spans 14 amino acids. The germline CDR1 and CDR2 sequences are SGDLS and YYNGEE. This clonotype was picked up a small number of times. A patient was excluded if there was uncontrolled infection, other autoimmune disease, pregnancy or lactation. The TCR beta CDR3 regions underwent amplification using RNA transcripts as the source. The primer set for the first-round RT-PCR of the TCR CDR3 was HTBI. TCRdb passed the multiplex PCR reads through MiXCR, listing each CDR3 protein once. This sample carries more than 350,000 distinct CDR3 sequences, 12% to 15% of them seen once, and the ten largest clones take roughly 19%.

Sequencing input: blood. This sequence joins TRBV9 and TRBJ2-3; 7 bases line up with TRBD2. This clonotype was sampled from a woman in her fifties or sixties with Graves' ophthalmopathy. CDR3 bases: TGTGCCAGCAGCGCACGGACTAGAACAGATACGCAGTATTTT. It encodes CASSARTRTDTQYF. The variable domain in full, completed from reference TRBV9 and TRBJ2-3, reads DSGVTQTPKHLITATGQRVTLRCSPRSGDLSVYWYQQSLDQGLQFLIQYYNGEERAKGNILERFSAQQFPDLHSELNLSSLELGDSALYFCASSARTRTDTQYFGPGTRLTVL.